This TCR beta chain comes out of a study of blood T cell repertoires in COVID-19. Study-level information: The study drew acute and convalescent COVID-19 samples from the United States, Italy and Spain. In each case, the material was cDNA or gDNA derived from T cells, B-cell-depleted T cells, or PBMCs.

The length of the CDR3 is 15 residues. The V and J ends lost 8 bases and 0 bases respectively, with 14 bases between them. From germline, CDR1 is MNHEY and CDR2 SVGAGI. Original handling: Cell counts per sample came from amplifying reference gene primers. The repertoire was sequenced with immunoSEQ multiplex PCR; TCRdb's copy has only in-frame clones and lacks some. That table supplies the V and J calls and clone size; D and trimming were determined from the DNA. The data contain approximately 280,000 clones, approximately 90% of them singletons. The chain joins TRBV6-5 to TRBJ1-5, with unresolved D. The receptor was derived from a man aged 35-49 years with acute or convalescent COVID-19. Source material: peripheral blood. The CDR3 nucleotides read TGTGCCAGCCGGCGAGGCGGGGATAGCAATCAGCCCCAGCATTTT. Translation gives CASRRGGDSNQPQHF.